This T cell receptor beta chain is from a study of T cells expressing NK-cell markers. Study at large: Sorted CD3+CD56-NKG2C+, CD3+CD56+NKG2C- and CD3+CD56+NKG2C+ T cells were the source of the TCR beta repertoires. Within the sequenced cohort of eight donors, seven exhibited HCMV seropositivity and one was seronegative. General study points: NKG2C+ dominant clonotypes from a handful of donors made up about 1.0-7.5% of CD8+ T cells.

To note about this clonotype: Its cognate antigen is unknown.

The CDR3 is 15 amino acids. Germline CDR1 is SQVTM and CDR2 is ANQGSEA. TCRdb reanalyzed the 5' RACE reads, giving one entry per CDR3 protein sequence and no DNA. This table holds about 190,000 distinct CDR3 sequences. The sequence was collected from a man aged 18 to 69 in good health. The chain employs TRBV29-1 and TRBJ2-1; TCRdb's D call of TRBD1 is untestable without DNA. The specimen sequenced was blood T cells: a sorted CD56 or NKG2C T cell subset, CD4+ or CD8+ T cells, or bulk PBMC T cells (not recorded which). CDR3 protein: CSVARGDRAYNEQFF.